Below, 24 T cell receptor beta chains from the same sample are listed, as sequenced in a study of blood T cell repertoires in COVID-19. Assay: immunoSEQ multiplex PCR; the TCRdb copy retains only in-frame clones and omits some. The table includes roughly 280,000 clones, around nine tenths detected once. Sequencing was done on a sample of peripheral blood. The receptor source for this set is a woman in her 30s with COVID-19, enrolled during active disease.

The rearrangement links TRBV5-8 to TRBJ1-6; tentatively, D is TRBD1 (6 bases). In germline, CDR1 is SGHTS, CDR2 YDEGEE. The CDR3 is 19 amino acids. Trimming pared 3 bases from V and 6 bases from J, leaving 25 bases between. As DNA, the CDR3 is TGTGCCAGCAGCTCCAACAGGATTAGGGCCAGGGGTTTTAATTCACCCCTCCACTTT. It encodes CASSSNRIRARGFNSPLHF.

The chain combines TRBV28 with TRBJ2-7; D gene uncertain. CDR3 length: 12 residues. Trimming took 3 bases from V and 2 from J, leaving 5 bases between them. Germline-derived CDR1 and CDR2 are MDHEN and SYDVKM. The CDR3 region has the DNA TGTGCCAGCAGTTTCTCAGCCTACGAGCAGTACTTC. Protein product: CASSFSAYEQYF.

This chain links TRBV9 with TRBJ2-7; possible D gene TRBD1, 5 bases. V lost 0 bases and J lost 5, with 12 bases in between. Germline values: CDR1 SGDLS, CDR2 YYNGEE. This CDR3 has 14 amino acids. The CDR3 sequence is CASSVESRAHEQYF. CDR3 nucleotides: TGTGCCAGCAGCGTAGAAAGCAGGGCGCACGAGCAGTACTTC.

V is TRBV6-2 or TRBV6-3 and J is TRBJ1-6; the D gene is possibly TRBD1 (6 bases). The ends were cut back, 6 bases at V and 9 bases at J, with 15 bases in the middle. Per the germline V gene, CDR1 is MNHEY and CDR2 is SVGEGT. The CDR3 is 14 amino acids. Written as DNA, the CDR3 is TGTGCCAGCAGCTCGCAGGGAGGGGGTTCACCCCTCCACTTT. This encodes CASSSQGGGSPLHF.

V is TRBV30 and J is TRBJ2-7; possibly TRBD2 for D (6 bases). The CDR3 extends over 13 amino acids. CDR1 is GTSNPN and CDR2 is SVGIG in the germline V gene (reference sequence). Between the trimmed V and J ends, which lost 1 base and 8 bases, there was a span of 15 bases. DNA of the CDR3: TGTGCCTGGAGTGCAGGGCGGGACGGGAAGCAGTACTTC. Translating gives CAWSAGRDGKQYF. The variable domain in full, completed from reference TRBV30 and TRBJ2-7, reads SQTIHQWPATLVQPVGSPLSLECTVEGTSNPNLYWYRQAAGRGLQLLFYSVGIGQISSEVPQNLSASRPQDRQFILSSKKLLLSDSGFYLCAWSAGRDGKQYFGPGTRLTVT.

The rearrangement links TRBV18 to TRBJ2-1; tentative D call: TRBD1 (5 bases). The CDR3 covers 14 residues. Trimming removed 1 base at V and 6 bases at J, with 10 bases between. From germline, CDR1 is KGHSH and CDR2 LQKENI. The DNA of the CDR3 is TGTGCCAGCTCACCACAGGGGTATGGCAATGAGCAGTTCTTC. This sequence encodes CASSPQGYGNEQFF.

The CDR3 region is CASSLIGGERGYTF. In nucleotides, the CDR3 is TGTGCCAGCAGCTTAATCGGCGGAGAGCGGGGCTACACCTTC. The chain is built from TRBV5-5 and TRBJ1-2; no reliable D call. This CDR3 has 14 residues. V lost 2 bases and J 8 bases, leaving 16 bases between the germline ends. From germline, CDR1 is SGHKS and CDR2 YYEKEE (reference sequence). The variable domain in full, with the rest retrieved from reference TRBV5-5 and TRBJ1-2, is DAGVTQSPTHLIKTRGQQVTLRCSPISGHKSVSWYQQVLGQGPQFIFQYYEKEERGRGNFPDRFSARQFPNYSSELNVNALLLGDSALYLCASSLIGGERGYTFGSGTRLTVV.

This rearrangement joins TRBV20-1 to TRBJ2-5; D is possibly TRBD2 (6 bases). The CDR3 has 11 amino acids. Germline V CDR1 and CDR2: DFQATT, SNEGSKA (reference sequence). Trimming left V 7 bases short and J 5 bases short, with 11 bases between. The CDR3 loop reads CSVEGHETQYF. The CDR3 bases are TGCAGTGTGGAGGGGCATGAGACCCAGTACTTC.

The J gene is TRBJ2-5, the V gene TRBV10-3; TRBD1 matches at 9 bases. J gave up 4 bases and V 4 bases, and 4 bases lay outside the gene matches. The CDR3 has 14 residues. Germline V CDR1 and CDR2: ENHRY, SYGVKD. CDR3 protein: CAISGGTGRETQYF. Written as DNA, the CDR3 is TGTGCCATCAGTGGGGGGACAGGGCGAGAGACCCAGTACTTC.

This rearrangement joins TRBV4-2 to TRBJ1-6, with D hard to call. The CDR3 totals 16 residues. Trimming took off 4 bases at V and 5 bases at J, with 15 bases between the two ends. CDR1 and CDR2 (germline): LGHNA, YNFKEQ. In DNA form, the CDR3 reads TGTGCCAGCAGCCCCCTGACCGCCGGGGATAATTCACCCCTCCACTTT. This codes for CASSPLTAGDNSPLHF.

This chain uses TRBV24-1 with TRBJ2-1, with D possibly matching TRBD2 (6 bases). There are 13 residues in the CDR3. V was shortened by 7 bases and J by 7 bases, with 13 bases between the two germline ends. Germline values: CDR1 KGHDR, CDR2 SFDVKD. This chain's CDR3 is CATRRGAGNEQFF. In nucleotides, the CDR3 is TGTGCCACCAGGCGCGGGGCGGGGAATGAGCAGTTCTTC.

This chain links TRBV7-2 with TRBJ1-5, with D perhaps matching TRBD1 (5 bases). V was trimmed by 5 bases and J by 4 bases, leaving 12 bases between them. Germline CDR1 is SGHTA and CDR2 is FQGNSA. The CDR3 has 14 residues. CDR3 bases: TGTGCCAGCAGCCAAGATGGGGGGAATCAGCCCCAGCATTTT. This translates into CASSQDGGNQPQHF. Using reference TRBV7-2 and TRBJ1-5 for the parts outside the CDR3, the full variable domain is GAGVSQSPSNKVTEKGKDVELRCDPISGHTALYWYRQSLGQGLEFLIYFQGNSAPDKSGLPSDRFSAERTGGSVSTLTIQRTQQEDSAVYLCASSQDGGNQPQHFGDGTRLSIL.

The chain is built from TRBV5-5 and TRBJ2-7; D is unresolved. Trimming removed 0 bases at V and 5 bases at J, with 12 bases between. In germline, CDR1 is SGHKS, CDR2 YYEKEE (reference sequence). The CDR3 contains 14 residues. The CDR3 region is CASSLERPVNEQYF. CDR3 nucleotide sequence: TGTGCCAGCAGCTTGGAACGTCCGGTCAACGAGCAGTACTTC. Combining the CDR3 with reference TRBV5-5 and TRBJ2-7 gives the whole variable domain DAGVTQSPTHLIKTRGQQVTLRCSPISGHKSVSWYQQVLGQGPQFIFQYYEKEERGRGNFPDRFSARQFPNYSSELNVNALLLGDSALYLCASSLERPVNEQYFGPGTRLTVT.

The V gene is TRBV25-1, the J gene TRBJ2-7, with a possible D match to TRBD1 (6 bases). The CDR3 sequence is 12 residues long. Germline lookup yields CDR1 MGHDK and CDR2 SYGVNS. Trimming left V 6 bases short and J 4 bases short, with 10 bases between. The CDR3 region has the DNA TGTGCCAGCAGCACAGGGTCTTACGAGCAGTACTTC. This translates into CASSTGSYEQYF.

The chain recombines TRBV7-9 with TRBJ2-7; D is unresolved. Germline-derived CDR1 and CDR2 are SEHNR and FQNEAQ (reference sequence). Trimming left V 7 bases short and J 5 bases short, with 12 bases between. The length of the CDR3 is 12 residues. CDR3 protein: CASTSQNHEQYF. The CDR3 nucleotides are TGTGCCAGCACCTCCCAAAATCACGAGCAGTACTTC.

The chain carries TRBV28 and TRBJ2-3; the match to TRBD2 covers 11 bases. This CDR3 spans 16 amino acids. Germline CDR1 is MDHEN and CDR2 is SYDVKM. V lost 4 bases and J lost 5; bases outside the gene matches: 8. The CDR3 spells CASSSLGLAGGDTQYF. The CDR3 DNA is TGTGCCAGCAGTTCGTTGGGGCTAGCGGGAGGAGATACGCAGTATTTT.

The V and J genes are TRBV4-2 and TRBJ2-7; no clear D. The CDR3 has 15 residues. Germline CDR1 and CDR2: LGHNA and YNFKEQ. Trimming pared 6 bases from V and 1 base from J, leaving 16 bases between. Here the CDR3 reads CASSQARAPSYEQYF. CDR3 DNA: TGTGCCAGCAGTCAGGCCCGAGCCCCTTCCTACGAGCAGTACTTC.

The chain uses TRBV7-8 and TRBJ1-6, with TRBD1 matching 7 bases. CDR1 is SGHVS, CDR2 FQNEAQ, per germline. The CDR3 extends over 14 amino acids. Trimming cost V 2 bases and J 10 bases; bases outside gene matches: 5. The CDR3 protein is CASSLTGTASPLHF. The CDR3 DNA reads as TGTGCCAGCAGCTTAACTGGGACAGCCTCACCCCTCCACTTT.

This chain joins TRBV5-1 and TRBJ2-5, with a weak D call TRBD1 (6 bases). The germline gives CDR1 SGHRS, CDR2 YFSETQ. V was trimmed by 7 bases and J by 2 bases, leaving 9 bases between them. The CDR3 spans 12 residues. DNA for the CDR3: TGCGCCAGCCAGGACAGTCAAGAGACCCAGTACTTC. Translated: CASQDSQETQYF. The full variable domain, completed using reference TRBV5-1 and TRBJ2-5, is KAGVTQTPRYLIKTRGQQVTLSCSPISGHRSVSWYQQTPGQGLQFLFEYFSETQRNKGNFPGRFSGRQFSNSRSEMNVSTLELGDSALYLCASQDSQETQYFGPGTRLLVL.

The chain combines TRBV4-1 with TRBJ1-2, with TRBD1 identical over 9 bases. Germline-derived CDR1 and CDR2 are MGHRA and YSYEKL. This CDR3 comprises 17 residues. Trimming took 3 bases from V and 8 from J; bases not matched to a gene: 16. This chain's CDR3 is CASSQSRDPGQGLGYTF. CDR3 DNA: TGCGCCAGCAGCCAGTCTAGGGACCCGGGACAGGGCCTCGGCTACACCTTC.

This clone was counted a single time. The rearrangement uses TRBV24-1 and TRBJ2-2; possibly TRBD1 for D (6 bases). V lost 4 bases, J lost 3 bases, and 17 bases lay in between. This CDR3 contains 17 residues. Per germline, CDR1 KGHDR and CDR2 SFDVKD. The CDR3 DNA reads as TGTGCCACCAGTGACACCAGAGACAGGTTGGACACCGGGGAGCTGTTTTTT. It is translated as CATSDTRDRLDTGELFF.

This sequence joins TRBV29-1 and TRBJ2-3; no clear D gene. This CDR3 is built from 13 residues. Germline values: CDR1 SQVTM, CDR2 ANQGSEA. V was shortened by 8 bases and J by 0 bases, with 12 bases between the two germline ends. The CDR3 DNA reads TGCAGCTCTCAACCGCGGAGCACAGATACGCAGTATTTT. Protein product: CSSQPRSTDTQYF.

This chain connects TRBV30 to TRBJ2-5, with D possibly being TRBD1 (6 bases). Germline V gene lookup returns CDR1 GTSNPN and CDR2 SVGIG (reference sequence). This CDR3 contains 16 residues. The germline V and J ends were trimmed by 0 bases and 5 bases, with 19 bases remaining between them. The CDR3 DNA sequence: TGTGCCTGGAGTGTACTCCCCAACAGGGTCGGTGAGACCCAGTACTTC. Translating gives CAWSVLPNRVGETQYF.

The chain links TRBV19 to TRBJ1-2; D might be TRBD1 (5 bases). The germline V and J ends were trimmed by 8 bases and 4 bases, with 17 bases remaining between them. Per the germline V gene, CDR1 is LNHDA and CDR2 is SQIVND (reference sequence). The CDR3 sequence is 14 residues long. The CDR3 spells CASWRGGLGYGYTF. The CDR3 coding sequence is TGTGCCAGTTGGAGGGGTGGCCTCGGCTATGGCTACACCTTC.